This T cell receptor (beta chain) was found in a study of OX40 agonist ivuxolimab in advanced cancers. In germline, CDR1 is SGHRS, CDR2 YFSETQ. The V and J ends lost 3 bases and 1 base, in that order; junction bases with no gene match: 5. The length of the CDR3 is 17 residues. The data were produced by immunoSEQ multiplex PCR, yet TCRdb's version contains in-frame clones alone and is incomplete. The table records under 60,000 clones, roughly 90% of them present only once. This sequence was found in an adult with an advanced solid tumor such as melanoma, head and neck, liver or kidney cancer. The sequencing used CD4+ or CD8+ T cells sorted from blood, collected in a trial of the OX40 agonist ivuxolimab. The chain employs TRBV5-1 and TRBJ2-5, with TRBD2 matching 14 bases. For the CDR3, the DNA is TGCGCCAGCAGCTCGGGACTAGCGGGAGTTTTCCAAGAGACCCAGTACTTC. It codes for CASSSGLAGVFQETQYF.